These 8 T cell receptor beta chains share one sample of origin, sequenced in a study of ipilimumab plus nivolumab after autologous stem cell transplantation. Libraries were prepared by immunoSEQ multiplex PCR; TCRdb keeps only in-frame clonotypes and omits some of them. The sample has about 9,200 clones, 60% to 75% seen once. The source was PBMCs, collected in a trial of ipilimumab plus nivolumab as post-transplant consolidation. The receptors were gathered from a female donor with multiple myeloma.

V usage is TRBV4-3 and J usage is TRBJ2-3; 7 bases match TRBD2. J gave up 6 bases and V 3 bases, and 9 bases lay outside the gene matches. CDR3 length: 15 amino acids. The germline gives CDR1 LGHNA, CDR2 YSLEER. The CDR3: CASSQPTSAGDTQYF. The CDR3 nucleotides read TGCGCCAGCAGCCAGCCAACTAGCGCGGGGGATACGCAGTATTTT.

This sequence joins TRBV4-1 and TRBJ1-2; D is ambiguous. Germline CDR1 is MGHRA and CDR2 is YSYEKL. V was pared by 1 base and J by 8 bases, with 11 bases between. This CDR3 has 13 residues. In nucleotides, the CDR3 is TGCGCCAGCAGCCAAGTACACATCGGCGGCTACACCTTC. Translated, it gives CASSQVHIGGYTF.

The CDR3 nucleotides are TGTGCCAGCACAGGTACTAGCGGGGCCTACAATGAGCAGTTCTTC. It translates to CASTGTSGAYNEQFF. The chain recombines TRBV6-5 with TRBJ2-1; 10 bases are shared with TRBD2. This CDR3 has 15 residues. The V and J ends lost 7 bases and 2 bases, in that order; junction bases with no gene match: 5. Germline CDR1 MNHEY, CDR2 SVGAGI.

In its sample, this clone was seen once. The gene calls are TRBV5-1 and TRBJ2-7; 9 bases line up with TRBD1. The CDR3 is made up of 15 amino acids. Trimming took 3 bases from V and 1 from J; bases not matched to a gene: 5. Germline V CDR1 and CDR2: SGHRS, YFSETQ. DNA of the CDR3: TGCGCCAGCAGCTCGGGACAGGGAACGTCCTACGAGCAGTACTTC. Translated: CASSSGQGTSYEQYF.

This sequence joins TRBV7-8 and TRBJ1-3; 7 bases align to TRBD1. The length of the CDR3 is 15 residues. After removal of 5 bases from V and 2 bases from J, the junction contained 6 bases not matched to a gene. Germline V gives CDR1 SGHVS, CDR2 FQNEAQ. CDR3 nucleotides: TGTGCCAGCAGCCGAGACAGGGCAACTGGAAACACCATATATTTT. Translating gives CASSRDRATGNTIYF. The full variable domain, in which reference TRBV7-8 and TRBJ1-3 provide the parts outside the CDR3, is GAGVSQSPRYKVAKRGQDVALRCDPISGHVSLFWYQQALGQGPEFLTYFQNEAQLDKSGLPSDRFFAERPEGSVSTLKIQRTQQEDSAVYLCASSRDRATGNTIYFGEGSWLTVV.

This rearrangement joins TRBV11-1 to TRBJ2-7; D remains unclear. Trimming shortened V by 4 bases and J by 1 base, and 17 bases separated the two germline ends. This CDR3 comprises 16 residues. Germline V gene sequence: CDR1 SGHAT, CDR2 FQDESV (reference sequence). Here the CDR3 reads CASSSSYSSYSYEQYF. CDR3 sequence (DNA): TGTGCCAGCAGCTCTTCTTACTCTTCGTATTCCTACGAGCAGTACTTC.

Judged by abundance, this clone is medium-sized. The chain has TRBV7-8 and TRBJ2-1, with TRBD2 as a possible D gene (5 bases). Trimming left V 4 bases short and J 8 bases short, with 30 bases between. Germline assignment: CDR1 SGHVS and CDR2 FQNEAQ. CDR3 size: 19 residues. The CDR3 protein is CASSSYSEAWSALRDEQFF. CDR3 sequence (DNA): TGTGCCAGCAGCTCGTACTCGGAGGCGTGGTCTGCCTTGAGGGATGAGCAGTTCTTC.

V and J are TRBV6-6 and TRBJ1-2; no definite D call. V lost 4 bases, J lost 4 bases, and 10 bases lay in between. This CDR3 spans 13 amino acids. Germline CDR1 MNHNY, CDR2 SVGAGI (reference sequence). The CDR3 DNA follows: TGTGCCAGCAGTTGGCCTCGCTCCTATGGCTACACCTTC. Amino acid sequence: CASSWPRSYGYTF.